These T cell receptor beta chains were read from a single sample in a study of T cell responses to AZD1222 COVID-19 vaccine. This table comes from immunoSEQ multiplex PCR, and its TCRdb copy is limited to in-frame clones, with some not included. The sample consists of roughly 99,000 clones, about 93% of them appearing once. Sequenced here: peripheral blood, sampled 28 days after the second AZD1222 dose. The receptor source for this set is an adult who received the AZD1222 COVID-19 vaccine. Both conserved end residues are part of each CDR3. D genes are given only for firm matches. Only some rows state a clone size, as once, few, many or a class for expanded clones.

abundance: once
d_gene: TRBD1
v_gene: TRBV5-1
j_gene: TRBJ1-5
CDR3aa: CASSLEGAYNQPQHF
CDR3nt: TGCGCCAGCAGCTTGGAGGGGGCCTATAATCAGCCCCAGCATTTT

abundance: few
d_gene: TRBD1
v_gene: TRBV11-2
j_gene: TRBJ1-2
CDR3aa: CASSRDSNPYGYTF
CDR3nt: TGTGCCAGCAGCAGGGACAGCAACCCCTATGGCTACACCTTC

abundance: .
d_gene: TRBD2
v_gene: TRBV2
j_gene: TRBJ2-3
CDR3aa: CASTRRRTAGTSYPDTQYF
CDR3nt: TGTGCCAGCACAAGGAGAAGGACGGCCGGGACTAGCTATCCAGATACGCAGTATTTT

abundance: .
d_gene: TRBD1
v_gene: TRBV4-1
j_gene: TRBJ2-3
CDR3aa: CASSRTGTTDTQYF
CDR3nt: TGCGCCAGCTCCAGGACAGGGACCACAGATACGCAGTATTTT

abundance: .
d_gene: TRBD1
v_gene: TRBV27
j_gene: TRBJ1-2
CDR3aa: CASSYRGTGNGYTF
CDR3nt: TGTGCCAGCAGTTACCGGGGGACAGGGAATGGCTACACCTTC

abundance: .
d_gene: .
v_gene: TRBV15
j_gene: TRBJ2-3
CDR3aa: CATSRDRNGGHDTQYF
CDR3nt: TGTGCCACCAGCAGAGATCGGAACGGGGGGCACGATACGCAGTATTTT

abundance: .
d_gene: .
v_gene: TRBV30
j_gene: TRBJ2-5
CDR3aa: CAWSREQQETQYF
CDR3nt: TGTGCCTGGAGTAGGGAACAGCAAGAGACCCAGTACTTC

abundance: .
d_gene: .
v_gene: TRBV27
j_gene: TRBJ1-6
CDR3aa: CASSPRGGPYNSPLHF
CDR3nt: TGTGCCAGCAGTCCAAGAGGGGGACCGTATAATTCACCCCTCCACTTT

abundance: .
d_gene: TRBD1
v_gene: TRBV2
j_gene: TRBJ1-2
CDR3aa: CASFRGLHYGYTF
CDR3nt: TGTGCCAGCTTCAGGGGGCTCCACTATGGCTACACCTTC

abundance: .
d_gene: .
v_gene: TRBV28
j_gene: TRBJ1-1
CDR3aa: CASSLGRQGGTEAFF
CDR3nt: TGTGCCAGCAGTTTAGGGCGCCAGGGAGGCACTGAAGCTTTCTTT

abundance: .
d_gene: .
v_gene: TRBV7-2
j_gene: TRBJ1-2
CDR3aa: CASSPLDLYPGYGYTF
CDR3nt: TGTGCCAGCAGCCCATTGGACCTATACCCTGGCTATGGCTACACCTTC

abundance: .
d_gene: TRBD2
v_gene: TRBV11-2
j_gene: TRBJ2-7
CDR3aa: CASSFSAGGHGEQYF
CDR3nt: TGTGCCAGCAGCTTCTCAGCGGGGGGGCACGGCGAGCAGTACTTC

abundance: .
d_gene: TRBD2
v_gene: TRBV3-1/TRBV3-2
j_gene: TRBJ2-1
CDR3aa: CASSRGIAGYNEQFF
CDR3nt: TGTGCCAGCAGCCGTGGGATAGCGGGGTACAATGAGCAGTTCTTC

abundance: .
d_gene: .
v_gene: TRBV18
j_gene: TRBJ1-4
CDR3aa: CASSPGGTNEKLFF
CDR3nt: TGTGCCAGCTCACCGGGGGGAACTAATGAAAAACTGTTTTTT

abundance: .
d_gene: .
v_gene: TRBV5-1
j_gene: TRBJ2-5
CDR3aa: CASIRGQETQYF
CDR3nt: TGCGCCAGCATCCGGGGCCAAGAGACCCAGTACTTC

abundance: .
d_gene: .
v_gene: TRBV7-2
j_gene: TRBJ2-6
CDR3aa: CASSSRGVLSSGANVLTF
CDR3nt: TGTGCCAGCAGCTCGAGGGGGGTACTAAGCTCTGGGGCCAACGTCCTGACTTTC

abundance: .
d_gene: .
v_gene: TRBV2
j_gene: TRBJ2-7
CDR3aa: CASSGQGGSF
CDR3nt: TGTGCCAGCAGCGGACAGGGAGGGAGCTTC

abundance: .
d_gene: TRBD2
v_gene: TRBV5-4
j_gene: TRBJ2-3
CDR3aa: CASSLLRGVSTDTQYF
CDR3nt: TGTGCCAGCAGCCTACTACGGGGGGTTAGCACAGATACGCAGTATTTT

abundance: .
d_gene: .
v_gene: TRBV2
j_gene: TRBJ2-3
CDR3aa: CASSERARTGILTDTQYF
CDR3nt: TGTGCCAGCAGTGAAAGGGCACGAACAGGGATTTTAACAGATACGCAGTATTTT

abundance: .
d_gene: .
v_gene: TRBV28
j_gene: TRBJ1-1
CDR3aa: CASSLAIGEAFF
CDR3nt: TGTGCCAGCAGTTTAGCAATTGGTGAAGCTTTCTTT

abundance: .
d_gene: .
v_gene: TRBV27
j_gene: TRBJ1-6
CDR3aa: CASSADRYSPLHF
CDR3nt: TGTGCCAGCAGTGCCGATAGGTATTCACCCCTCCACTTT

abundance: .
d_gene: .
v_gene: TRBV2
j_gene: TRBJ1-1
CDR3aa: CASKPNTEAFF
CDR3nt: TGTGCCAGCAAACCGAACACTGAAGCTTTCTTT

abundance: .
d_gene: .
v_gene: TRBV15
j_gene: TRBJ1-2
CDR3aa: CATSSGQYGYTF
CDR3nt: TGTGCCACCAGCAGCGGACAGTATGGCTACACCTTC

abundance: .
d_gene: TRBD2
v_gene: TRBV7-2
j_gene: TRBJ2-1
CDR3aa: CASSFLAGLYNEQFF
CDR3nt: TGTGCCAGCAGCTTTCTAGCGGGGTTATACAATGAGCAGTTCTTC

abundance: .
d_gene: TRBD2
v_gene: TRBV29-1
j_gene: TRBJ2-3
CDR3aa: CSVEGPGTRRSDTQYF
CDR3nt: TGCAGCGTTGAAGGGCCCGGGACTAGACGATCAGATACGCAGTATTTT

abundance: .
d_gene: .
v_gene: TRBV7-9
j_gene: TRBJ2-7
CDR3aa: CASSPAPSSYEQYF
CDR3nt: TGTGCCAGCAGCCCAGCCCCCTCCTCCTACGAGCAGTACTTC

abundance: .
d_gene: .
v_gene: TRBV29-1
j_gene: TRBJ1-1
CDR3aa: CSVAGTTEAFF
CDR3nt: TGCAGCGTTGCAGGGACCACTGAAGCTTTCTTT

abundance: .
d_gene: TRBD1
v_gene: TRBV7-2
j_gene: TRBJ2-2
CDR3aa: CASSWTGAGTGELFF
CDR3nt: TGTGCCAGCAGCTGGACAGGGGCGGGAACCGGGGAGCTGTTTTTT

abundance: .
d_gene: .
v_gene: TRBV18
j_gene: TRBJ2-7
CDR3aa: CASSPGLSLSYEQYF
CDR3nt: TGTGCCAGCTCACCGGGTCTTTCCCTCTCCTACGAGCAGTACTTC

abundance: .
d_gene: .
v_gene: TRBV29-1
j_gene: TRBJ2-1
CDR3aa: CSVVGPDEQFF
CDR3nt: TGCAGCGTTGTGGGTCCTGATGAGCAGTTCTTC

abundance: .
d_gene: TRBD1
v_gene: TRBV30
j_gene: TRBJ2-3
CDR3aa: CAWSVGGRGHRTDTQYF
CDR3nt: TGTGCCTGGAGTGTAGGGGGCAGGGGGCATCGCACAGATACGCAGTATTTT

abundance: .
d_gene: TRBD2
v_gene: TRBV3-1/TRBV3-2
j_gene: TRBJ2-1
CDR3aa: CASSPVTLAVNEQFF
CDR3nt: TGTGCCAGCAGCCCTGTCACCCTAGCGGTTAATGAGCAGTTCTTC

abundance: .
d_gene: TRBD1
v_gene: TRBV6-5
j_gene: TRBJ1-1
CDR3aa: CASRRSTGGGTEAFF
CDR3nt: TGTGCCAGCAGGCGATCAACAGGGGGCGGCACTGAAGCTTTCTTT

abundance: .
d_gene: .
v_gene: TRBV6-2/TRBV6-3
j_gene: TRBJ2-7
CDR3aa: CASSYFVGGIYEQYF
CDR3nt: TGTGCCAGCAGTTATTTCGTCGGGGGTATTTACGAGCAGTACTTC

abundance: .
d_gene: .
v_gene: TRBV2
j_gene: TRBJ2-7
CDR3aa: CASSPHYEQYF
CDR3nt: TGTGCCAGCAGTCCCCACTACGAGCAGTACTTC

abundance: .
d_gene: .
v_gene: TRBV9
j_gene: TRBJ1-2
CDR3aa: CASSVVPMAGGGYTF
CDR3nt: TGTGCCAGCAGCGTAGTTCCTATGGCTGGGGGTGGCTACACCTTC

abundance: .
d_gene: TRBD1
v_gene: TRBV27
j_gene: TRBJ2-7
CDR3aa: CASSHYRGDYEQYF
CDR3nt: TGTGCCAGCAGTCATTACAGGGGTGATTACGAGCAGTACTTC

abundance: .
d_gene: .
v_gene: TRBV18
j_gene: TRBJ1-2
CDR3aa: CASSQDRYYGYTF
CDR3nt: TGTGCCAGCTCACAGGACAGATACTATGGCTACACCTTC

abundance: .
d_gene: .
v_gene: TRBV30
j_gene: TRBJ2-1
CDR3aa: CAWRVGGRTKQFF
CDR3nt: TGTGCCTGGAGAGTGGGGGGCAGGACTAAGCAGTTCTTC

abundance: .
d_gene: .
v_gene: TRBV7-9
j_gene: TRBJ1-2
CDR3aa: CASSDMGAGGYTF
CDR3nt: TGTGCCAGCAGCGACATGGGCGCGGGAGGCTACACCTTC

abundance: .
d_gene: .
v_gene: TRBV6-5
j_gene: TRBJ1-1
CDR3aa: CASKPTGNTEAFF
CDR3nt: TGTGCCAGCAAGCCCACAGGGAACACTGAAGCTTTCTTT

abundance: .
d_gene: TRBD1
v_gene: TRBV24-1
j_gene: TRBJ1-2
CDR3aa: CATSDPGQGNGYTF
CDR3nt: TGTGCCACCAGTGACCCCGGACAGGGGAATGGCTACACCTTC

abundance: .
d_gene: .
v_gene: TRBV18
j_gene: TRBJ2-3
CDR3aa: CASSPPRGRTQYF
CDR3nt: TGTGCCAGCTCACCCCCGAGAGGGAGGACGCAGTATTTT